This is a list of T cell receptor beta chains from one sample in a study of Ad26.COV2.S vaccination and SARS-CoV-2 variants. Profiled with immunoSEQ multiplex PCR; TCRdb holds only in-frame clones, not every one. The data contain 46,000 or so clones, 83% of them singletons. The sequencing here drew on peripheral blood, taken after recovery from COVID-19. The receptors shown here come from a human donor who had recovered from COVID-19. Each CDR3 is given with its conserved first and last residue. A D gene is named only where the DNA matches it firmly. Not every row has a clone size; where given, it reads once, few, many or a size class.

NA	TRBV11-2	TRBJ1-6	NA	TGTGCCAGCAGCTTAGGGGGCTCACCCCTCCACTTT	CASSLGGSPLHF
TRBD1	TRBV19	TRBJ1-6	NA	TGTGCCAGTAGTAGAATGGGACAGAATAATTCACCCCTCCACTTT	CASSRMGQNNSPLHF
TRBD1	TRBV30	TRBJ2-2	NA	TGTGCCTGGGCAAGACAGGGAATCGGGGAGCTGTTTTTT	CAWARQGIGELFF
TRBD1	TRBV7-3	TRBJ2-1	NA	TGTGCCAGCAGCTTAACGACAGGGGGTCATGAGCAGTTCTTC	CASSLTTGGHEQFF
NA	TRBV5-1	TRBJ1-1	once	TGCGCCAGCAGCTTGATCCAACTCAGGGGTCCGAACACTGAAGCTTTCTTT	CASSLIQLRGPNTEAFF
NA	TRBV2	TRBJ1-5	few	TGTGCCAGCACATCAAGGTTGGATCAGCCCCAGCATTTT	CASTSRLDQPQHF
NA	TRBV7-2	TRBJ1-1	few	TGTGCCAGCAGCTTAAACGGGGGAGGGGACACTGAAGCTTTCTTT	CASSLNGGGDTEAFF
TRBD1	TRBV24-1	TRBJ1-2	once	TGTGCCACCAGTGATAAGGGACAGGGGGGGCCCCGGAGCTACACCTTC	CATSDKGQGGPRSYTF
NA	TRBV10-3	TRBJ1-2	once	TGTGCCATCAGTGAGCCCCCCTGGAGAGGGGCAAACTATGGCTACACCTTC	CAISEPPWRGANYGYTF
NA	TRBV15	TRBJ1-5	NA	TGTGCCACCAGTCAGAGTGGGGCGGGAAATCAGCCCCAGCATTTT	CATSQSGAGNQPQHF
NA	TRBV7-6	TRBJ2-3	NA	TGTGCCAGCAGCTCCGCCGGCACAGATACGCAGTATTTT	CASSSAGTDTQYF
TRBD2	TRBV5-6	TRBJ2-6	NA	TGTGCCAGCAGCTTACGAGGGAGGGAACACGTCCTGACTTTC	CASSLRGREHVLTF
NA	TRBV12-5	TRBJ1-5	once	TGTGCTAGTGGCCTTGACTCTCTGGAGAGCAATCAGCCCCAGCATTTT	CASGLDSLESNQPQHF
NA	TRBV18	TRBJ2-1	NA	TGTGCCAGCTCACCCAGGCAGGGCGGATATGAGCAGTTCTTC	CASSPRQGGYEQFF
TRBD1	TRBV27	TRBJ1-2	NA	TGTGCCAGCAGTTTATCACAGGGGCCATTCTATGGCTACACCTTC	CASSLSQGPFYGYTF
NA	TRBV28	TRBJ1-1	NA	TGTGCCAGCAGTTTGACCGAGCCGGCGGAAGCTTTCTTT	CASSLTEPAEAFF
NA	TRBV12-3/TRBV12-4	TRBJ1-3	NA	TGTGCCAGCAGTTTGCCATCAAACACCATATATTTT	CASSLPSNTIYF